These 16 T cell receptor beta chains came from one sample sequenced in a study of blood T cell repertoires in COVID-19. Here immunoSEQ multiplex PCR was the method, and the copy in TCRdb shows in-frame clones only, minus some. Altogether just over 95,000 clones are present, about 80% being singletons, with the ten largest covering 4.1%. Sequencing used peripheral blood. The receptors stem from a man aged 55 to 70 with acute or convalescent COVID-19.

The gene calls are TRBV6-2 or TRBV6-3 and TRBJ2-1, with 8 bases lining up with TRBD1. The CDR3 contains 15 residues. J was trimmed by 4 bases and V by 5 bases; bases with no gene match: 7. Germline CDR1 reads MNHEY; CDR2 reads SVGEGT. CDR3 region: CASSTRTGMYNEQFF. CDR3 nucleotide sequence: TGTGCCAGCAGTACACGGACAGGGATGTACAATGAGCAGTTCTTC.

The chain uses TRBV2 and TRBJ2-1; D perhaps matches TRBD2 (5 bases). Trimming took 6 bases from V and 8 from J, leaving 8 bases between them. CDR3 length: 11 amino acids. Germline loops: CDR1 SNHLY, CDR2 FYNNEI. CDR3 loop: CASSIGDEQFF. The CDR3 DNA sequence: TGTGCCAGCAGCATCGGGGATGAGCAGTTCTTC.

Details on this clone: Other DNA sequences within the sample encode an identical CDR3. V usage is TRBV5-1 and J usage is TRBJ1-1, with D perhaps TRBD1 (5 bases). Germline CDR1 and CDR2: SGHRS and YFSETQ. V lost 0 bases and J 3 bases, leaving 9 bases between the germline ends. The CDR3 runs 14 residues. CDR3 DNA sequence: TGCGCCAGCAGCTTGGCCCGGGGGGACACTGAAGCTTTCTTT. This codes for CASSLARGDTEAFF.

This clone was counted a few times. J is TRBJ2-2 and V is TRBV19; a weak D match, TRBD2 (5 bases). The CDR3 spans 13 residues. Trimming pared 3 bases from V and 8 bases from J, leaving 10 bases between. Per the germline V gene, CDR1 is LNHDA and CDR2 is SQIVND (reference sequence). CDR3 protein: CASSMERVGELFF. CDR3 coding DNA: TGTGCCAGTAGTATGGAGAGGGTGGGGGAGCTGTTTTTT.

Details on this clone: Relative to the germline gene, one junction end is altered; a read error may explain this. The rearrangement joins TRBV7-9 to TRBJ1-2; D unclear. The length of the CDR3 is 14 residues. Germline CDR1 SEHNR, CDR2 FQNEAQ (reference sequence). CDR3 nucleotide sequence: TGTGCCAGCAGTTTAGGAGGAGCTAACTATGGCTACACCTTC. It codes for CASSLGGANYGYTF.

CDR3 in amino acids: CASTPGGSGYGYTF. In DNA form, the CDR3 reads TGTGCCAGTACCCCAGGGGGCTCCGGCTATGGCTACACCTTC. This chain links TRBV19 with TRBJ1-2, with 8 bases lining up with TRBD1. The CDR3 is 14 amino acids. J was trimmed by 4 bases and V by 7 bases; bases with no gene match: 8. CDR1 LNHDA and CDR2 SQIVND come from the germline V gene (reference sequence).

The chain has TRBV30 and TRBJ2-2, with D tentatively TRBD1 (6 bases). The CDR3 length is 14 residues. The germline V and J ends were trimmed by 4 bases and 1 base, with 10 bases remaining between them. Per germline, CDR1 GTSNPN and CDR2 SVGIG (reference sequence). The CDR3 protein is CAWNQGQNTGELFF. The CDR3 bases are TGTGCCTGGAACCAGGGACAGAACACCGGGGAGCTGTTTTTT.

The genes are TRBV24-1 and TRBJ1-2; no definite D call. CDR3 length: 15 amino acids. Trimming removed 2 bases from V and 3 bases from J, with 12 bases in between. CDR1 and CDR2 (germline): KGHDR, SFDVKD. CDR3 nucleotide sequence: TGTGCCACCAGTGATTCAAACGGGAATTACTATGGCTACACCTTC. This gives the protein CATSDSNGNYYGYTF.

The rearrangement uses TRBV6-5 and TRBJ2-3; 8 bases agree with TRBD1. J was trimmed by 3 bases and V by 6 bases; bases with no gene match: 5. The CDR3 totals 14 residues. Germline CDR1 and CDR2: MNHEY and SVGAGI. CDR3 DNA sequence: TGTGCCAGCAGGGTAGGACAGGGAACAGATACGCAGTATTTT. Encoded protein: CASRVGQGTDTQYF.

The rearrangement links TRBV4-1 to TRBJ1-2; D is possibly TRBD1 (6 bases). Trimming left V 2 bases short and J 3 bases short, with 13 bases between. This CDR3 comprises 15 residues. CDR1 is MGHRA and CDR2 is YSYEKL in the germline V gene. DNA for the CDR3: TGCGCCAGCAGCCAATTAGCCGGGACATACTATGGCTACACCTTC. As protein: CASSQLAGTYYGYTF.

The genes are TRBV11-3 and TRBJ2-3; 7 positions agree with TRBD2. The CDR3 runs 15 residues. Losses at the gene ends were 5 bases for V and 2 bases for J; bases not matched to a gene: 7. CDR1 SGHNT and CDR2 YENEEA come from the germline V gene. This chain's CDR3 is CASSPGLDFTDTQYF. The CDR3 DNA reads TGTGCCAGCAGCCCCGGACTAGACTTCACAGATACGCAGTATTTT.

The CDR3 DNA reads TGTGCCAGCAGTTTATCAACAGGACAGTACAATGAGCAGTTCTTC. Amino acid sequence: CASSLSTGQYNEQFF. This chain links TRBV27 with TRBJ2-1; D may be TRBD1 (6 bases). The V gene lost 0 bases and the J gene lost 4 bases, with 10 bases spanning the gap. CDR3 length: 15 amino acids. Germline V gene sequence: CDR1 MNHEY, CDR2 SMNVEV (reference sequence).

V usage is TRBV18 and J usage is TRBJ2-2; no definite D call. V dropped 1 base and J dropped 1 base, with 7 bases sitting between them. This CDR3 has 15 amino acids. Germline V CDR1 and CDR2: KGHSH, LQKENI. The CDR3 DNA reads TGTGCCAGCTCACCACTTTTACAGAACACCGGGGAGCTGTTTTTT. It translates to CASSPLLQNTGELFF.

The CDR3 sequence: CASSLGVSDRTDTQYF. The CDR3 region has the DNA TGTGCCAGCAGCTTAGGGGTTTCGGACAGGACAGATACGCAGTATTTT. This rearrangement joins TRBV11-2 to TRBJ2-3; 7 positions agree with TRBD1. The germline gives CDR1 SGHAT, CDR2 FQNNGV. CDR3 length: 16 amino acids. V was clipped by 1 base and J by 3 bases; unmatched bases: 7.

The CDR3 DNA is TGTGCCAGCGGGACAGGATACGGCACTGAAGCTTTCTTT. Amino acids: CASGTGYGTEAFF. V usage is TRBV6-5 and J usage is TRBJ1-1; 8 nucleotides align to TRBD1. CDR3 length: 13 amino acids. CDR1 and CDR2 (germline): MNHEY, SVGAGI. V lost 8 bases and J lost 4; bases outside the gene matches: 6.

Regarding this clone: This sample includes further DNA sequences coding for the same CDR3. The chain uses TRBV4-2 and TRBJ2-1; 9 nucleotides match TRBD2. This CDR3 has 16 residues. CDR1 is LGHNA and CDR2 is YNFKEQ in the germline V gene. Trimming at V came to 0 bases and at J to 9 bases, leaving 9 bases not matched to a gene. CDR3 bases: TGTGCCAGCAGCCAAGAGCGGCGGGGGGGTCGAAGTGAGCAGTTCTTC. This codes for CASSQERRGGRSEQFF.